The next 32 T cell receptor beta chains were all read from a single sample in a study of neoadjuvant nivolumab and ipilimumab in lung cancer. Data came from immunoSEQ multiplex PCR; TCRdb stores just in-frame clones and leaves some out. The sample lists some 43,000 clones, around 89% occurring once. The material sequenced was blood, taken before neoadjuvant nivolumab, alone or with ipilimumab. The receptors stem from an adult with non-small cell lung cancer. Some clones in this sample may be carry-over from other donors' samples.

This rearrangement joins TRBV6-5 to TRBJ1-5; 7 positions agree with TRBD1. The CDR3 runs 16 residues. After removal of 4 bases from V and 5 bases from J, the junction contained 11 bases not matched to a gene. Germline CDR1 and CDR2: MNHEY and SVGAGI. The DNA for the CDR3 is TGTGCCAGCAGTTCCACAGGGGTGGGGGTATATCAGCCCCAGCATTTT. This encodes CASSSTGVGVYQPQHF.

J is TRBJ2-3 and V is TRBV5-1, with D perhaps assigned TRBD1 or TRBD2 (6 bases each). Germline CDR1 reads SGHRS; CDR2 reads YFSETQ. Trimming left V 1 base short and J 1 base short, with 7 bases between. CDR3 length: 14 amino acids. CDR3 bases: TGCGCCAGCAGCTTGCGGGGGCGCACAGATACGCAGTATTTT. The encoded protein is CASSLRGRTDTQYF.

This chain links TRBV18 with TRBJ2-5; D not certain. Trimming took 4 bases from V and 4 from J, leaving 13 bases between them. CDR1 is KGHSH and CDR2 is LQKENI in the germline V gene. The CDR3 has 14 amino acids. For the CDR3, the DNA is TGTGCCAGCTCACTATACAACTCGAGAGAGACCCAGTACTTC. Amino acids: CASSLYNSRETQYF.

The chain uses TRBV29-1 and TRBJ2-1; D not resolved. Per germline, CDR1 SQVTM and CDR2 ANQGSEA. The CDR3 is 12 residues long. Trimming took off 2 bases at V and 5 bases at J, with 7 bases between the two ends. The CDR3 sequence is CSVEFRDNEQFF. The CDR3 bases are TGCAGCGTTGAATTCCGGGACAATGAGCAGTTCTTC.

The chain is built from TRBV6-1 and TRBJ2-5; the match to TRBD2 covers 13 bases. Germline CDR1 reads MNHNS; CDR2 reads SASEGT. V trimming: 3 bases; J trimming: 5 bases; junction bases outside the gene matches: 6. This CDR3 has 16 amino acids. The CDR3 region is CASSDQTSGRGETQYF. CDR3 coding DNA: TGTGCCAGCAGTGACCAAACTAGCGGGAGGGGGGAGACCCAGTACTTC.

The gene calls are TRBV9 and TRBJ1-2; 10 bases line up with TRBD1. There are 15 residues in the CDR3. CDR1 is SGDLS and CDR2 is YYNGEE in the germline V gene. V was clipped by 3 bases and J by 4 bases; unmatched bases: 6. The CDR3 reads CASSEGQGLSYGYTF. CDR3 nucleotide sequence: TGTGCCAGCAGCGAGGGACAGGGGTTAAGCTATGGCTACACCTTC.

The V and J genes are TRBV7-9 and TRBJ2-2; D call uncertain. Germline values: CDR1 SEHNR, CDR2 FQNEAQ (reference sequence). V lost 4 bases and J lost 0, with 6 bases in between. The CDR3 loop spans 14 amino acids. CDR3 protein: CASSSYTNTGELFF. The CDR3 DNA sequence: TGTGCCAGCAGCTCCTACACGAACACCGGGGAGCTGTTTTTT. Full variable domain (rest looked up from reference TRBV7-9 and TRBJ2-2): DTGVSQNPRHKITKRGQNVTFRCDPISEHNRLYWYRQTLGQGPEFLTYFQNEAQLEKSRLLSDRFSAERPKGSFSTLEIQRTEQGDSAMYLCASSSYTNTGELFFGEGSRLTVL.

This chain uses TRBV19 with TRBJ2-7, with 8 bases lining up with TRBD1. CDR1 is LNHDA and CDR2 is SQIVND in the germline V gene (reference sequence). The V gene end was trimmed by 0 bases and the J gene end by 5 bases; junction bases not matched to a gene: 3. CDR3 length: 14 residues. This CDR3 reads CASSIDGTGDEQYF. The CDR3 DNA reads TGTGCCAGTAGTATAGACGGGACAGGCGACGAGCAGTACTTC.

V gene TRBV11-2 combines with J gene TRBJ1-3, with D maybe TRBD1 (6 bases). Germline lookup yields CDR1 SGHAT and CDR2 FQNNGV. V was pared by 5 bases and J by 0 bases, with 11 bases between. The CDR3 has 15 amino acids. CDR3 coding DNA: TGTGCCAGCAGCCGAACAGGGTACTCTGGAAACACCATATATTTT. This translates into CASSRTGYSGNTIYF.

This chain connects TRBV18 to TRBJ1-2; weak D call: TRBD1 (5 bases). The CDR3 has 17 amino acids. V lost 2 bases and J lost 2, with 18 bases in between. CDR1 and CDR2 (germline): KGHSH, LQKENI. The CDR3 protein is CASSPSGAAGVNYGYTF. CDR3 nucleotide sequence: TGTGCCAGCTCACCATCCGGGGCAGCCGGGGTCAACTATGGCTACACCTTC.

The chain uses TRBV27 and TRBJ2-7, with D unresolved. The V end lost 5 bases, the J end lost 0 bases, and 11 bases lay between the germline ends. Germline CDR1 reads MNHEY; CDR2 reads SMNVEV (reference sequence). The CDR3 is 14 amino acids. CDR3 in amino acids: CASSEVPSSYEQYF. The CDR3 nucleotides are TGTGCCAGCAGTGAAGTGCCTAGCTCCTACGAGCAGTACTTC.

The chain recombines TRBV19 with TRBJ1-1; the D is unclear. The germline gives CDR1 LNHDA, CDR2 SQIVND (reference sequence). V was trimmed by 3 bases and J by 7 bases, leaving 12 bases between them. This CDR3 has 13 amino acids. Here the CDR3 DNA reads TGTGCCAGTAGTATTAAACCCAGTGGTGAAGCTTTCTTT. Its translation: CASSIKPSGEAFF.

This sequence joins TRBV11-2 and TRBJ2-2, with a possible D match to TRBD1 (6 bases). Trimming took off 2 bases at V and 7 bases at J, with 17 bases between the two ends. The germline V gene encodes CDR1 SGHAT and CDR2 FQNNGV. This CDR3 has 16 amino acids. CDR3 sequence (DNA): TGTGCCAGCAGCTTAAGTCTGGCAGGGGCGGGCGGGGAGCTGTTTTTT. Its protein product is CASSLSLAGAGGELFF. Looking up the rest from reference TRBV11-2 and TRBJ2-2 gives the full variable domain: EAGVAQSPRYKIIEKRQSVAFWCNPISGHATLYWYQQILGQGPKLLIQFQNNGVVDDSQLPKDRFSAERLKGVDSTLKIQPAKLEDSAVYLCASSLSLAGAGGELFFGEGSRLTVL.

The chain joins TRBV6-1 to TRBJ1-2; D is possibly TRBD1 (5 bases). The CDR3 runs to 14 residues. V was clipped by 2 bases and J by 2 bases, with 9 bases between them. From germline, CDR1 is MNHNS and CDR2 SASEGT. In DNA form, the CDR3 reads TGTGCCAGCAGTGAATTAGGGGAGAACTATGGCTACACCTTC. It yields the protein CASSELGENYGYTF.

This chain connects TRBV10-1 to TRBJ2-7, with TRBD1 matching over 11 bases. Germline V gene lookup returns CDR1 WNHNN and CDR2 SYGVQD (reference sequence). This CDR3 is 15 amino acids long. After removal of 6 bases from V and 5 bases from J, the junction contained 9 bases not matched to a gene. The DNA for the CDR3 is TGCGCCAGCAGCCCCCGGACAGGGGGCCACGACGAGCAGTACTTC. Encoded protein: CASSPRTGGHDEQYF.

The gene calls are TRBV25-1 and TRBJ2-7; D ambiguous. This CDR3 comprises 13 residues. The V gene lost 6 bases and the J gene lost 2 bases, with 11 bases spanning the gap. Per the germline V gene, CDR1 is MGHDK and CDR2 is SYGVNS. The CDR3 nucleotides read TGTGCCAGCAGGTTAAGTGGGCCCTACGAGCAGTACTTC. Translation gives CASRLSGPYEQYF.

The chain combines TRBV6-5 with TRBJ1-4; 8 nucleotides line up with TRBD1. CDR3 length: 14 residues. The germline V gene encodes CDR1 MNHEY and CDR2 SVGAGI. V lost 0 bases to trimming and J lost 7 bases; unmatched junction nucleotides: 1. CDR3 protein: CASSYSTGAEKLFF. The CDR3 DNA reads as TGTGCCAGCAGTTACTCGACAGGGGCTGAAAAACTGTTTTTT.

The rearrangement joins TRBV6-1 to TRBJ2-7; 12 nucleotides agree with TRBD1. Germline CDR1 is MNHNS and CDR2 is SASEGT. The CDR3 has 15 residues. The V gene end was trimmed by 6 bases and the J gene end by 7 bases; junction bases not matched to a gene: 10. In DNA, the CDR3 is TGTGCCAGCAGCCCGGGACAGGGGGCAAAGGGGGAGCAGTACTTC. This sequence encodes CASSPGQGAKGEQYF.

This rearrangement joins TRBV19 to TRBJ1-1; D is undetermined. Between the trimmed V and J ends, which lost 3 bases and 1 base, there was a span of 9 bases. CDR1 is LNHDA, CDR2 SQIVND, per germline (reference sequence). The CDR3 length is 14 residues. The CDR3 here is CASSIGRANTEAFF. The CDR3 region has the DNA TGTGCCAGTAGTATTGGCAGAGCGAACACTGAAGCTTTCTTT.

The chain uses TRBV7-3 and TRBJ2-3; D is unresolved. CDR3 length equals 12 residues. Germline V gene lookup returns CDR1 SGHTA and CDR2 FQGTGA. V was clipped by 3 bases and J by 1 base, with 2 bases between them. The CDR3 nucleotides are TGTGCCAGCAGCTTGGGCACAGATACGCAGTATTTT. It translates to CASSLGTDTQYF.

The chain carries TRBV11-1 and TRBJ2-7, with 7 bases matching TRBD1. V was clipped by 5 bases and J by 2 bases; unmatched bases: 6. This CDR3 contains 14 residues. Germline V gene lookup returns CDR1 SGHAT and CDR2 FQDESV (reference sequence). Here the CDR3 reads CASSTGTDPYEQYF. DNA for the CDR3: TGTGCCAGCAGCACCGGGACAGATCCCTACGAGCAGTACTTC.

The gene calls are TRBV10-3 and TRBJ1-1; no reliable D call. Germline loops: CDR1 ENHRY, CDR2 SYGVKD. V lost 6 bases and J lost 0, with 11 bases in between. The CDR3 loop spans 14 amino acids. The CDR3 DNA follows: TGTGCCATCAGGCGGGCAGAGATGAACACTGAAGCTTTCTTT. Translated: CAIRRAEMNTEAFF.

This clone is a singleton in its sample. CDR3 DNA sequence: TGTGCCAGCAGCCCGAGGGGACAGCGAATGAACACTGAAGCTTTCTTT. Translation gives CASSPRGQRMNTEAFF. The chain has TRBV7-9 and TRBJ1-1; TRBD1 matches at 7 bases. J was trimmed by 0 bases and V by 5 bases; bases with no gene match: 9. Germline CDR1 is SEHNR and CDR2 is FQNEAQ (reference sequence). The CDR3 covers 16 residues.

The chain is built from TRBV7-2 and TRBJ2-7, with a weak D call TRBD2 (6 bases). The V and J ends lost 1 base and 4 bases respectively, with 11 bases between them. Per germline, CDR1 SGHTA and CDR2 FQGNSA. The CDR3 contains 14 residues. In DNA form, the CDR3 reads TGTGCCAGCAGCTTAGGGGATAGCGGATACGAGCAGTACTTC. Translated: CASSLGDSGYEQYF.

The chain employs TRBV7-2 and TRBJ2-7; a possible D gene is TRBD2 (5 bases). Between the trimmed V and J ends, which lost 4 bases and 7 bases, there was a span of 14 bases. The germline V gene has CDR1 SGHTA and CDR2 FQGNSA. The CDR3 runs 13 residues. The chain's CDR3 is CASSSRVSGEQYF. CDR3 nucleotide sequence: TGTGCCAGCAGCTCTCGGGTTTCGGGAGAGCAGTACTTC.

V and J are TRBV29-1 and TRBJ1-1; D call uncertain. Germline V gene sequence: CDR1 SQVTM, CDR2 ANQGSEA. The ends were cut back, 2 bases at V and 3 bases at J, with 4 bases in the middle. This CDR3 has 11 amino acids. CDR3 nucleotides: TGCAGCGTTGAATGGTACACTGAAGCTTTCTTT. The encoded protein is CSVEWYTEAFF.

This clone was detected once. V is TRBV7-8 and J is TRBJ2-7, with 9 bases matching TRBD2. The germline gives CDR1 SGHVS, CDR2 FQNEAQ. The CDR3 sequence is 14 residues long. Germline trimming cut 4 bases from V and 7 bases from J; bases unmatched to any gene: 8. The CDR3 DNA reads TGTGCCAGCAGCTCTTACGCGGGAGGGGTAGAGCAGTACTTC. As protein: CASSSYAGGVEQYF.

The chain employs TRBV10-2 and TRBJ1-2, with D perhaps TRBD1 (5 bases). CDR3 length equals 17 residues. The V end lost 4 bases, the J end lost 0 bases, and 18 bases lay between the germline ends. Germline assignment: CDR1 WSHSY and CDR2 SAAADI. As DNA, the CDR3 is TGCGCCAGCAGTGGCGCCCGGGACGGAGAATCTAACTATGGCTACACCTTC. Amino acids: CASSGARDGESNYGYTF.

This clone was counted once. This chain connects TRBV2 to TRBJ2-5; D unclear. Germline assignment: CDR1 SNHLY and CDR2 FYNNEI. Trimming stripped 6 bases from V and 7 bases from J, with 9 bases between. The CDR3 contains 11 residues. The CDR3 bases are TGTGCCAGCAGATCCGGTTGGACCCAGTACTTC. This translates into CASRSGWTQYF.

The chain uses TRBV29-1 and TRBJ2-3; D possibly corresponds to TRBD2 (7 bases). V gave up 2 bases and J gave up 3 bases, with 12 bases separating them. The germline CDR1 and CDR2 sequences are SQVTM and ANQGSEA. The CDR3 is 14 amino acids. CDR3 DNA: TGCAGCGTTGAAATAGGGGGGGGAACAGATACGCAGTATTTT. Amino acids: CSVEIGGGTDTQYF.

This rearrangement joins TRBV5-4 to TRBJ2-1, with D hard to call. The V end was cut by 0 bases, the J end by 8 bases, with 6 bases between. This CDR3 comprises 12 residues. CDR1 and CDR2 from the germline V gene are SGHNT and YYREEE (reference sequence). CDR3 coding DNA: TGTGCCAGCAGCTTGGACCTTGATGAGCAGTTCTTC. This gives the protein CASSLDLDEQFF.

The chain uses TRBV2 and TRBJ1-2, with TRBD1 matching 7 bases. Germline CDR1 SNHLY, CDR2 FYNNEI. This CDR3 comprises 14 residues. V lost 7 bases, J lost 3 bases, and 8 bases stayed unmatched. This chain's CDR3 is CASNIQGKDYGYTF. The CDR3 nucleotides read TGTGCCAGCAATATACAGGGGAAGGACTATGGCTACACCTTC.